The T cell receptor beta chain described here comes from a study of T cell responses to AZD1222 COVID-19 vaccine. The study, taken as a whole, reports: Spike-specific TCR breadth and depth both grew after two AZD1222 doses. Repertoire collection took place solely once the T cell response had peaked. Donor demographics were predominantly white British with a female majority; clonal diversity may be underestimated.

Concerning this clone itself: The antigen remains undetermined.

Profiling relied on immunoSEQ multiplex PCR, and the TCRdb table lists in-frame clones only, not all of them. This sample has around 99,000 clones; 87% occur once, and the top ten carry roughly 5%. This CDR3 is built from 18 residues. In germline, CDR1 is KGHSH, CDR2 LQKENI. The J segment lost 5 bases and the V segment lost 0 bases, leaving 8 bases of the junction unmatched. The receptor comes from an adult in good health. The chain recombines TRBV18 with TRBJ2-2; the match to TRBD2 covers 11 bases. The sequences come from peripheral blood, collected on day 0 of AZD1222 vaccination. For the CDR3, the DNA is TGTGCCAGCTCACCACCGTTAGCGGGAGGGCCGGAGACCGGGGAGCTGTTTTTT. This translates into CASSPPLAGGPETGELFF. Using reference TRBV18 and TRBJ2-2 for the parts outside the CDR3, the full variable domain is NAGVMQNPRHLVRRRGQEARLRCSPMKGHSHVYWYRQLPEEGLKFMVYLQKENIIDESGMPKERFSAEFPKEGPSILRIQQVVRGDSAAYFCASSPPLAGGPETGELFFGEGSRLTVL.